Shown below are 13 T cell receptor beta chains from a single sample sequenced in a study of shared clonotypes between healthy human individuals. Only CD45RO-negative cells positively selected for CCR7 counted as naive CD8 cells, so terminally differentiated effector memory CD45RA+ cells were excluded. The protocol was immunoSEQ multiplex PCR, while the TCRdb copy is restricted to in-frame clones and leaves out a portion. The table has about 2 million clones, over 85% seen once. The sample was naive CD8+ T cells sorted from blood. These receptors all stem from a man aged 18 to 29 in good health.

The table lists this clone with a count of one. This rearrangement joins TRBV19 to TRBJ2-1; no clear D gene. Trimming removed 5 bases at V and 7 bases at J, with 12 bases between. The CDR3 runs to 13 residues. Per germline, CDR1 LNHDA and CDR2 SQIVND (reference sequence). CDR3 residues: CASSVSAVNEQFF. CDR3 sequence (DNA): TGTGCCAGTAGTGTCTCTGCAGTAAATGAGCAGTTCTTC. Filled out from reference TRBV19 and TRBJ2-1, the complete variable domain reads DGGITQSPKYLFRKEGQNVTLSCEQNLNHDAMYWYRQDPGQGLRLIYYSQIVNDFQKGDIAEGYSVSREKKESFPLTVTSAQKNPTAFYLCASSVSAVNEQFFGPGTRLTVL.

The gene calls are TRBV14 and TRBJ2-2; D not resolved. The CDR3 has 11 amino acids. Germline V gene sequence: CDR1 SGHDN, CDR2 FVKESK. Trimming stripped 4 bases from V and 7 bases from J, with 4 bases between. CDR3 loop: CASSLYGELFF. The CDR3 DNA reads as TGTGCCAGCAGCCTTTACGGGGAGCTGTTTTTT.

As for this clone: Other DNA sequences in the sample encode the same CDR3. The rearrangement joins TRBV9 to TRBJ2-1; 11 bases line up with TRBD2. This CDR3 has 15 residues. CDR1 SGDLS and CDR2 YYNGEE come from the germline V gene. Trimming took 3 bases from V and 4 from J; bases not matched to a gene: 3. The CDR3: CASSGGTSGYNEQFF. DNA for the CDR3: TGTGCCAGCAGCGGAGGGACTAGCGGTTACAATGAGCAGTTCTTC.

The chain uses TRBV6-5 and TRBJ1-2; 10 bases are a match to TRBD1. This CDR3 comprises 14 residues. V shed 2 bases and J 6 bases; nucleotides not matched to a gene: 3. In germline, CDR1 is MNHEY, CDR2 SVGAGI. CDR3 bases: TGTGCCAGCAGTTACCGGACAGGGGGAGATGGCTACACCTTC. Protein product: CASSYRTGGDGYTF.

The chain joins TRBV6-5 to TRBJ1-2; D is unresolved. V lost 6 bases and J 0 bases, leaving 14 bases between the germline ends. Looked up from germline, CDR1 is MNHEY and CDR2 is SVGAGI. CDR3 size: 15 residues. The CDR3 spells CASRSPGQANYGYTF. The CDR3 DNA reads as TGTGCCAGCAGAAGTCCGGGTCAGGCTAACTATGGCTACACCTTC.

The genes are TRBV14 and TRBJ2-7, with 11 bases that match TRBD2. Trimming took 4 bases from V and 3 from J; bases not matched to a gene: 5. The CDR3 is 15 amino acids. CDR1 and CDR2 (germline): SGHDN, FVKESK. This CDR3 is CASSRLAGGLYEQYF. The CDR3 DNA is TGTGCCAGCAGCCGCCTAGCGGGAGGTCTCTACGAGCAGTACTTC.

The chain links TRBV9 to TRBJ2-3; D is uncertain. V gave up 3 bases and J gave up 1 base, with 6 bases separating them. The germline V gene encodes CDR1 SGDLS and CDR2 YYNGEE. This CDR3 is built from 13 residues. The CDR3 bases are TGTGCCAGCAGCGCCGACGGCACAGATACGCAGTATTTT. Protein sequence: CASSADGTDTQYF.

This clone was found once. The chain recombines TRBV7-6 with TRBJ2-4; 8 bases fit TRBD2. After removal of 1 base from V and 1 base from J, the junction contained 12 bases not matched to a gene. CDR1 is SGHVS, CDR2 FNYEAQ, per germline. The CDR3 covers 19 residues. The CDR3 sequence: CASSLEVGGAGEAKNIQYF. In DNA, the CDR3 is TGTGCCAGCAGCTTAGAGGTCGGGGGAGCGGGAGAGGCCAAAAACATTCAGTACTTC.

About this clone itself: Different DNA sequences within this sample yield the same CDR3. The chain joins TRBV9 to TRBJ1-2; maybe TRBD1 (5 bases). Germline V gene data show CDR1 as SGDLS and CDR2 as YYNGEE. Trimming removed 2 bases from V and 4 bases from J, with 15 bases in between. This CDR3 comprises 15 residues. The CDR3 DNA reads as TGTGCCAGCAGCGTTGGAGACGGCGGGGGCTATGGCTACACCTTC. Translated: CASSVGDGGGYGYTF.

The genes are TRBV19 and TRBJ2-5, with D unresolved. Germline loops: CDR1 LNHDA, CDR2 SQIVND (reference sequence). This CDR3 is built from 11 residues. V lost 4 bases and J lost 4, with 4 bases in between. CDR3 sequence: CASSTGETQYF. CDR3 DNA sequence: TGTGCCAGTAGTACCGGAGAGACCCAGTACTTC.

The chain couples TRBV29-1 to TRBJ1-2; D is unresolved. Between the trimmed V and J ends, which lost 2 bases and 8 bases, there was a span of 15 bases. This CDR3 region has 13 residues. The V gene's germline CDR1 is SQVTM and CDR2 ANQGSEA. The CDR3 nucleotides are TGCAGCGTTGAAAGAGGTGACGCTAGCGGCTACACCTTC. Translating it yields CSVERGDASGYTF.

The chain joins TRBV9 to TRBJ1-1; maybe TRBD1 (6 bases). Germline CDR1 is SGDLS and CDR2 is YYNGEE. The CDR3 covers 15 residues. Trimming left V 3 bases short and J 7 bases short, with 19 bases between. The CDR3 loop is CASSEYERGAIEAFF. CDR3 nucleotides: TGTGCCAGCAGCGAGTACGAGAGGGGGGCGATTGAAGCTTTCTTT.

The CDR3 coding sequence is TGTGCCAGCAGCTCTCTAGATACCGGGGAGCTGTTTTTT. This encodes CASSSLDTGELFF. The rearrangement joins TRBV4-2 to TRBJ2-2, with unresolved D. The V end lost 5 bases, the J end lost 5 bases, and 9 bases lay between the germline ends. CDR3 size: 13 residues. Germline CDR1 is LGHNA and CDR2 is YNFKEQ.